The clone carrying this TCR beta chain was counted once. The sample is drawn from a study of blood T cell repertoires in COVID-19. Here immunoSEQ multiplex PCR was the method, and the copy in TCRdb shows in-frame clones only, minus some. Of about 210,000 clones in the sample, 80% to 90% were seen once. CDR1 is SGHTA and CDR2 is FQGNSA in the germline V gene. The J segment lost 0 bases and the V segment lost 5 bases, leaving 4 bases of the junction unmatched. The CDR3 consists of 16 residues. The rearrangement uses TRBV7-2 and TRBJ1-6; 7 nucleotides line up with TRBD1. The receptor was derived from a man aged 30-40 years in a cohort exposed to, infected with or recovered from COVID-19 (not recorded which). The sequenced sample consisted of PBMCs or T cells enriched from blood (not recorded which). The CDR3 is CASSQGDSSYNSPLHF. The DNA of the CDR3 is TGTGCCAGCAGCCAGGGGGACAGCTCCTATAATTCACCCCTCCACTTT.